Listed below are T cell receptor beta chains from one sample, sequenced in a study of human T cells and chemical hapten exposure. MiXCR was run by TCRdb on the RACE reads, yielding one entry per CDR3 protein. The table has over 100,000 distinct CDR3 sequences, about 10% seen once; the top ten hold approximately 2.5%. The input for sequencing was whole blood, taken in connection with sensitization to the hapten diphenylcyclopropenone (DPC). These receptors were collected from a woman between 45 and 60 years old with alopecia areata. Some clones in this sample may be carry-over from other donors' samples. The CDR3 runs from the conserved cysteine through the conserved F or W. D genes are given only for firm matches. The size of a clone is reported for some rows only, either as once, few or many, or as a class for expanded clones.

clone_size	cdr3_length	d_call	v_call	j_call	cdr3_nt	cdr3_aa
few	15	.	TRBV3-1	TRBJ2-7	TGTGCCAGCAGCCAAGAACGTCTTGTTGGGTACGAGCAGTACTTC	CASSQERLVGYEQYF
many	12	.	TRBV6-2/TRBV6-3	TRBJ1-1	TGTGCCACGGTGACAATGAACACTGAAGCTTTCTTT	CATVTMNTEAFF
.	13	.	TRBV20-1	TRBJ1-5	TGCAGTGCCCCAGGCGGGAGCAATCAGCCCCAGCATTTT	CSAPGGSNQPQHF
few	14	.	TRBV29-1	TRBJ2-7	TGCAGCGCCGCTGAAACACCCAGCTCCTACGAGCAGTACTTC	CSAAETPSSYEQYF
many	13	TRBD2	TRBV20-1	TRBJ2-7	TGCAGTGCTAGAGACGGGACTAGCTACGAGCAGTACTTC	CSARDGTSYEQYF
few	15	.	TRBV27	TRBJ1-6	TGTGCCAGCAGTTCGTACAGGGATTTTGGTTCACCCCTCCACTTT	CASSSYRDFGSPLHF
.	13	.	TRBV20-1	TRBJ1-5	TGCAGTGCCTGCCGGGATCGCAATCAGCCCCAGCATTTT	CSACRDRNQPQHF
few	14	.	TRBV6-5	TRBJ1-4	TGTGCCAGCGCCCCGGGGGAAAGTGTTGAAAAACTGTTTTTT	CASAPGESVEKLFF
.	14	TRBD1	TRBV7-6	TRBJ1-4	TGTGCCAGCAGCTCAGGGGGAGAAGGAGAAAAACTGTTTTTT	CASSSGGEGEKLFF
.	11	.	TRBV29-1	TRBJ2-3	TGCAGCGGGGGGGATCTGGATACGCAGTATTTT	CSGGDLDTQYF
few	14	.	TRBV7-4	TRBJ2-5	TGTGCCAGATCCCGGTGGGAGCGGTCAGAGACCCAGTACTTC	CARSRWERSETQYF
few	14	TRBD1	TRBV10-3	TRBJ1-6	TGTGCCATCAGTCCCGGGACAGGGTATTCACCCCTCCACTTT	CAISPGTGYSPLHF
few	15	TRBD1	TRBV10-2	TRBJ2-1	TGCGCCAGCAGTGAACCGACAGGGACCTACAATGAGCAGTTCTTC	CASSEPTGTYNEQFF
many	14	.	TRBV28	TRBJ2-4	TGTGCCAGCAGCCCGTTCTCGGCGGAGAACATTCAGTACTTC	CASSPFSAENIQYF
.	16	TRBD2	TRBV6-2/TRBV6-3	TRBJ2-7	TGTGCCAGCAGTTACTCGGCTAGCGGGAGAAGTTACGAGCAGTACTTC	CASSYSASGRSYEQYF
.	11	.	TRBV2	TRBJ1-2	TGTGCCAGCACACAAAGACGTGGCTACACCTTC	CASTQRRGYTF
many	14	.	TRBV20-1	TRBJ2-7	TGCAGTGCGGGTCAGCTGACAGGCGCCTACGAGCAGTACTTC	CSAGQLTGAYEQYF
.	15	.	TRBV20-1	TRBJ1-5	TGCAGTGCTAGAGATCGGCGGACTAGCAATCAGCCCCAGCATTTT	CSARDRRTSNQPQHF
.	17	.	TRBV25-1	TRBJ2-6	TGTGCCAGCAGTGAGGTCCAGGGAGAAGCTGGGGCCAACGTCCTGACTTTC	CASSEVQGEAGANVLTF
.	13	.	TRBV27	TRBJ1-5	TGTGCCAGCAGAGAGACCGGAGAACGGCCCCAGCATTTT	CASRETGERPQHF
few	13	.	TRBV2	TRBJ1-1	TGTGCCAGCAGCATATTTGGGGGCACTGAAGCTTTCTTT	CASSIFGGTEAFF
.	14	.	TRBV5-1	TRBJ1-1	TGCGCCAGCAGCTTGGATTCTGGGTACACTGAAGCTTTCTTT	CASSLDSGYTEAFF
.	14	.	TRBV11-2	TRBJ2-7	TGTGCCAGCAGCCCCCAGCACAGGGCCCACGAGCAGTACTTC	CASSPQHRAHEQYF
many	12	.	TRBV6-1	TRBJ2-7	TGTGCCAGCAGTGAAGGACCCAGCGAGCAGTACTTC	CASSEGPSEQYF
once	14	TRBD1	TRBV15	TRBJ2-5	TGTGTCACCAGCAGCCGGGACAGCCAAGAGACCCAGTACTTC	CVTSSRDSQETQYF
.	14	.	TRBV7-2	TRBJ1-2	TGTGCCAGCTCGCCAACCGCTACTTTCTATGGCTACACCTTC	CASSPTATFYGYTF
many	13	.	TRBV7-9	TRBJ2-3	TGTGCCAGCATCCCCCTTAGCACAGATACGCAGTATTTT	CASIPLSTDTQYF
few	16	.	TRBV19	TRBJ1-5	TGTGCCAGTACCGAAGGAGGGGGGAGAGGCAATCAGCCCCAGCATTTT	CASTEGGGRGNQPQHF
many	16	.	TRBV27	TRBJ2-2	TGTGCCAGCAGTTTTTGGGGGGCTAAGGAGACCGGGGAGCTGTTTTTT	CASSFWGAKETGELFF
few	12	.	TRBV4-1	TRBJ1-1	TGCGCCAGCAGCGCTGCGGGGACCGAAGCTTTCTTT	CASSAAGTEAFF
many	12	.	TRBV7-2	TRBJ2-7	TGTGCCAGCAGCCCGGAGATCTACGAGCAGTACTTC	CASSPEIYEQYF
many	17	TRBD1	TRBV5-1	TRBJ2-2	TGCGCCAGCAGCCTGGGGACAGGGGAATTAAGGACCGGGGAGCTGTTTTTT	CASSLGTGELRTGELFF
.	17	.	TRBV7-8	TRBJ1-6	TGTGCCAGCAGCTTAGAGGCAGCTCCCTTTTATAATTCACCCCTCCACTTT	CASSLEAAPFYNSPLHF
few	14	.	TRBV29-1	TRBJ2-4	TGCAGCGTTGGGACAGCCCAACGGGGAAACATTCAGTACTTC	CSVGTAQRGNIQYF
many	15	TRBD2	TRBV6-2/TRBV6-3	TRBJ2-1	TGTGCCAGCAGTCTAGCGGGGGAGGCCTACAATGAGCAGTTCTTC	CASSLAGEAYNEQFF
.	14	.	TRBV10-1	TRBJ1-1	TGCGCCAGCAGTCTACTACAGGGAGGGACTGAAGCTTTCTTT	CASSLLQGGTEAFF
.	11	.	TRBV28	TRBJ2-5	TGTGCCAGCAGTTGGAGGGAGACCCAGTACTTC	CASSWRETQYF
few	14	.	TRBV29-1	TRBJ2-1	TGCAGCGGGGGGGGCGGGAGCTCCTACAATGAGCAGTTCTTC	CSGGGGSSYNEQFF
many	13	TRBD1	TRBV24-1	TRBJ1-2	TGTGCCACCAGTGGCGGACAGGACGATGGCTACACCTTC	CATSGGQDDGYTF
many	13	.	TRBV28	TRBJ1-2	TGTGCCAGCAGTTCCCTCTTTGCTGCGGGCTACACCTTC	CASSSLFAAGYTF
few	13	.	TRBV2	TRBJ1-1	TGTGCCAGCAGTCCGCCGGAGACCACTGAAGCTTTCTTT	CASSPPETTEAFF
few	15	.	TRBV3-1	TRBJ1-2	TGTGCCAGCAGCCAAGGGGCGGACGGGGCCTATGGCTACACCTTC	CASSQGADGAYGYTF
few	16	.	TRBV20-1	TRBJ1-4	TGCAGTGCTAGAGCCCTTCACAGGGTGACTAATGAAAAACTGTTTTTT	CSARALHRVTNEKLFF
few	14	.	TRBV4-1	TRBJ2-2	TGCGCCAGCAGCCAAGAAGCGAGGGGCGGGGAGCTGTTTTTT	CASSQEARGGELFF
many	15	TRBD2	TRBV13	TRBJ2-1	TGTGCCAGCAGCTTAGTCAGCGGGACGCACAATGAGCAGTTCTTC	CASSLVSGTHNEQFF
.	13	TRBD1	TRBV12-3/TRBV12-4	TRBJ1-2	TGTGCCAGCAGGGTGACAGGGTGGGATGGCTACACCTTC	CASRVTGWDGYTF
.	16	.	TRBV5-1	TRBJ1-1	TGCGCCAGCAGCTTGGCTGGGGGCACCGTGGCTAATGAAGCTTTCTTT	CASSLAGGTVANEAFF
.	15	.	TRBV5-4	TRBJ1-1	TGTGCCAGCAGCTTGGAACGGGGGTTGGGCACTGAAGCTTTCTTT	CASSLERGLGTEAFF
.	15	.	TRBV7-9	TRBJ2-2	TGTGCCAGCACCCTGATTGGAGTAAACACCGGGGAGCTGTTTTTT	CASTLIGVNTGELFF
.	13	TRBD1	TRBV10-3	TRBJ1-6	TGTGCCATCTATCCAGGGGGTGGTTCACCCCTCCACTTT	CAIYPGGGSPLHF
.	13	.	TRBV3-1	TRBJ2-2	TGTGCCAGCAGCCAAGCCCACACCGGGGAGCTGTTTTTT	CASSQAHTGELFF
.	14	.	TRBV30	TRBJ1-2	TGTGCCTGGAGTCCCCCGGGGGGGGACTATGGCTACACCTTC	CAWSPPGGDYGYTF
few	14	.	TRBV12-3/TRBV12-4	TRBJ2-5	TGTGCCAGCAGCAGGACCGGTCGGCAAGAGACCCAGTACTTC	CASSRTGRQETQYF
few	15	TRBD1	TRBV5-1	TRBJ1-6	TGCGCCAGCAGCCCGGGACAGGGGGCACGATCACCCCTCCACTTT	CASSPGQGARSPLHF
.	14	.	TRBV7-8	TRBJ2-7	TGTGCCAGCAGCTCCCGGGACTCGTGGGGTGAGCAGTACTTC	CASSSRDSWGEQYF